This TCR beta chain was recovered during a study of multiple sclerosis patients with progressive multifocal leukoencephalopathy. General observations from the study: Less diverse TRB repertoires were suggested in most PML patients. TRBV and TRBJ usage showed no common pattern when PML developed.

Sequencing was at survey level. Profiling relied on immunoSEQ multiplex PCR, and the TCRdb table lists in-frame clones only, not all of them. The sample shows tens of thousands of clones, 88% of them seen only once. The time point denotes: before natalizumab initiation. The T0 samples predate the first natalizumab infusion. V lost 1 base and J 5 bases, leaving 17 bases between the germline ends. The length of the CDR3 is 16 residues. Germline V gene lookup returns CDR1 SEHNR and CDR2 FQNEAQ (reference sequence). For this clone: Antigen unknown.

This chain connects TRBV7-9 to TRBJ1-1; tentative D call: TRBD1 (6 bases). The TCR comes from a human donor with multiple sclerosis. The sample consisted of PBMCs. This CDR3 reads CASSLGTASPRTEAFF. The CDR3 DNA is TGTGCCAGCAGCTTAGGGACAGCCAGTCCAAGGACTGAAGCTTTCTTT.